This is a list of T cell receptor beta chains from one sample in a study of T-cell reconstitution after alpha-beta-depleted transplantation in children. TCRdb processed the PCR reads anew with MiXCR; each CDR3 protein has one entry. The table records 300,000 or so distinct CDR3 sequences, roughly 25% of them present only once. Sequenced here: PBMCs, mostly from graft donor cells, sampled 180 days after TCRalphabeta/CD19-depleted stem cell transplant. These receptor sequences come from a male patient under 18 who had a stem cell transplant for acute lymphoblastic leukemia, so the T cells may come from the graft donor. The conserved cysteine and the conserved F or W are not part of the CDR3 here. Fields, in order: D gene, V gene, CDR3 protein. A D gene is named only where the DNA matches it firmly.

d_gene: .; v_gene: TRBV6-5; CDR3aa: ASSYGQGFGEQF
d_gene: .; v_gene: TRBV5-1; CDR3aa: ASSLAPNTGELF
d_gene: TRBD2; v_gene: TRBV2; CDR3aa: ASRKGTSGRDEQY
d_gene: .; v_gene: TRBV7-9; CDR3aa: ASSLFSGNTIY
d_gene: .; v_gene: TRBV6-1; CDR3aa: ASAPDPTPNEQF
d_gene: TRBD2; v_gene: TRBV20-1; CDR3aa: SASPGRVSYEQY
d_gene: TRBD2; v_gene: TRBV7-3; CDR3aa: ASSLSGLAGDEQF
d_gene: TRBD1; v_gene: TRBV12-3/TRBV12-4; CDR3aa: ASSRRTGVNLGYEQY
d_gene: TRBD2; v_gene: TRBV7-9; CDR3aa: ASKGLAGVNEQF
d_gene: TRBD2; v_gene: TRBV6-5; CDR3aa: ASSYAGAGESGANVLT
d_gene: TRBD2; v_gene: TRBV5-5; CDR3aa: ASSWTSGNSYEQY
d_gene: TRBD2; v_gene: TRBV12-3/TRBV12-4; CDR3aa: ASTKRDVYEQY
d_gene: .; v_gene: TRBV12-3/TRBV12-4; CDR3aa: ASSLQGMAGTEAF
d_gene: TRBD1; v_gene: TRBV14; CDR3aa: ASSQDGGQGIPTYGYT
d_gene: .; v_gene: TRBV7-2; CDR3aa: ASSFREWYNEQF
d_gene: TRBD2; v_gene: TRBV9; CDR3aa: ASSVEGGTAYEQY
d_gene: .; v_gene: TRBV9; CDR3aa: ASSPKNRYEQY
d_gene: TRBD2; v_gene: TRBV9; CDR3aa: ASSPPGLAGGYQETQY
d_gene: TRBD2; v_gene: TRBV29-1; CDR3aa: SGGGLAGANEQF
d_gene: .; v_gene: TRBV4-1; CDR3aa: ASSQRDLAFEQY
d_gene: TRBD1; v_gene: TRBV20-1; CDR3aa: SVPQGFVDNEQF
d_gene: TRBD2; v_gene: TRBV27; CDR3aa: ASSLRLAGVAYEQY
d_gene: .; v_gene: TRBV5-1; CDR3aa: ASSLANSGNTIY
d_gene: .; v_gene: TRBV7-9; CDR3aa: ASSYRGQGGTGELF
d_gene: .; v_gene: TRBV7-2; CDR3aa: ASSLAWTTKETQY
d_gene: TRBD2; v_gene: TRBV7-9; CDR3aa: ASSLIPSGRDEQF
d_gene: .; v_gene: TRBV2; CDR3aa: ASRDLRDEQY
d_gene: .; v_gene: TRBV12-3/TRBV12-4; CDR3aa: ASSLGTGRGIAKNIQY
d_gene: TRBD2; v_gene: TRBV27; CDR3aa: ASSFKREWDYEQY
d_gene: .; v_gene: TRBV29-1; CDR3aa: SVERTAAEGRY
d_gene: .; v_gene: TRBV7-9; CDR3aa: ASSPIDRSSYEQY
d_gene: .; v_gene: TRBV3-1; CDR3aa: ASSPLGQGLLYNEQF
d_gene: TRBD1; v_gene: TRBV7-9; CDR3aa: ASSPIWGQVAQPQH
d_gene: .; v_gene: TRBV6-5; CDR3aa: ASSWGDSPLH
d_gene: TRBD2; v_gene: TRBV6-1; CDR3aa: ASSALESGRASEQF
d_gene: .; v_gene: TRBV5-1; CDR3aa: ASSLGGANSYEQY
d_gene: TRBD1; v_gene: TRBV7-6; CDR3aa: ASGRDRPGQGDEQY
d_gene: TRBD1; v_gene: TRBV27; CDR3aa: ASGRQGRSYEQY
d_gene: .; v_gene: TRBV7-8; CDR3aa: ASSSGAGRGETQY
d_gene: .; v_gene: TRBV24-1; CDR3aa: ATKASGEADTQY
d_gene: .; v_gene: TRBV9; CDR3aa: ASSGTTQETQY
d_gene: TRBD1; v_gene: TRBV7-3; CDR3aa: ASSPGTALTGELF
d_gene: TRBD1; v_gene: TRBV4-1; CDR3aa: ASSQPPRGSTEAF
d_gene: .; v_gene: TRBV4-1; CDR3aa: ASSQVPKGNYEQY
d_gene: .; v_gene: TRBV6-1; CDR3aa: ASSERLDTQY
d_gene: .; v_gene: TRBV24-1; CDR3aa: ATSDGLLRPHNEQF